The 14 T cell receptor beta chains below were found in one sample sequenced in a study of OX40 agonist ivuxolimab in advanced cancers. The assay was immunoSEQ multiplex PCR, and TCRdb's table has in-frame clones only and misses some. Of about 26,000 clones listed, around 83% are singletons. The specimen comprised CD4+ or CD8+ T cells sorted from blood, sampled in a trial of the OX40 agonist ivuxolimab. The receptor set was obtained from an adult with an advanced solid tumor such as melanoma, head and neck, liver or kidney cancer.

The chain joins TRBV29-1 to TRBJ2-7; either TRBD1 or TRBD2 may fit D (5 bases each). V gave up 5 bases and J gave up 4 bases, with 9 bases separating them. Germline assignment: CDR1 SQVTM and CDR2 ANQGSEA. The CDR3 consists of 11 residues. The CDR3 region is CSVRDPYEQYF. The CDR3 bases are TGCAGCGTTAGGGACCCTTACGAGCAGTACTTC.

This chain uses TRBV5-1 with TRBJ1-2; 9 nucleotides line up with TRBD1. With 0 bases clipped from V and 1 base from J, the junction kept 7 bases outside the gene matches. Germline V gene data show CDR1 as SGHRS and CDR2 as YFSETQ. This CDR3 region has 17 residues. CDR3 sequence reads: CASSLEGQGVINYGYTF. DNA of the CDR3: TGCGCCAGCAGCTTGGAGGGACAGGGAGTTATTAACTATGGCTACACCTTC.

The CDR3 coding sequence is TGTGCCAGCAGCTTAGTAGTTGGTGGGCCGTCGGGAGCTTTCTTT. It yields the protein CASSLVVGGPSGAFF. V usage is TRBV7-8 and J usage is TRBJ1-1, with D unresolved. Trimming cost V 1 base and J 10 bases, with 19 bases left between them. This CDR3 contains 15 residues. CDR1 and CDR2 (germline): SGHVS, FQNEAQ.

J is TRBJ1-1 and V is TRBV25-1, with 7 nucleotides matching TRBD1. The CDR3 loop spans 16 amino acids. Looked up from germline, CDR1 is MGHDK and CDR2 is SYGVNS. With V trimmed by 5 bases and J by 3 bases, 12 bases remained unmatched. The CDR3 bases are TGTGCCAGCAGTACTGACAGGGAAAAGGTTGACACTGAAGCTTTCTTT. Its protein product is CASSTDREKVDTEAFF. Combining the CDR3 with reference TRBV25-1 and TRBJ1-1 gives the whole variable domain EADIYQTPRYLVIGTGKKITLECSQTMGHDKMYWYQQDPGMELHLIHYSYGVNSTEKGDLSSESTVSRIRTEHFPLTLESARPSHTSQYLCASSTDREKVDTEAFFGQGTRLTVV.

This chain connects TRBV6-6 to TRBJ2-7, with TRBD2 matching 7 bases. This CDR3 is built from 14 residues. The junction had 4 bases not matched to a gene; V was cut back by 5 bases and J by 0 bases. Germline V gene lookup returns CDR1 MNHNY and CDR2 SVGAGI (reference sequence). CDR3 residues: CASSLADFSYEQYF. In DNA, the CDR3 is TGTGCCAGCAGTCTAGCGGACTTCTCCTACGAGCAGTACTTC.

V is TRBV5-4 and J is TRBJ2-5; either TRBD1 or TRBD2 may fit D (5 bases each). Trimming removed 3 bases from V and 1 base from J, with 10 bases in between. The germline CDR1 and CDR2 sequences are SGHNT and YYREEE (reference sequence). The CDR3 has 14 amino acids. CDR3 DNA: TGTGCCAGCAGCTCCCGGGACGGCCAAGAGACCCAGTACTTC. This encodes CASSSRDGQETQYF.

CDR3 bases: TGTGCCAGCAGCGCAGGGTTTCTCGGGGAAAAACTGTTTTTT. Encoded protein: CASSAGFLGEKLFF. The rearrangement uses TRBV11-2 and TRBJ1-4, with a tentative D call TRBD1 (5 bases). The germline V gene has CDR1 SGHAT and CDR2 FQNNGV. The CDR3 sequence is 14 residues long. The V gene lost 5 bases and the J gene lost 8 bases, with 15 bases spanning the gap.

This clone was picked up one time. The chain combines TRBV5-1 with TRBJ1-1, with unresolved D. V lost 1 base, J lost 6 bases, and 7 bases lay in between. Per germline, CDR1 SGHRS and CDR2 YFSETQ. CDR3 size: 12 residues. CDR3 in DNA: TGCGCCAGCAGCTTGTCAAACTCTGAAGCTTTCTTT. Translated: CASSLSNSEAFF.

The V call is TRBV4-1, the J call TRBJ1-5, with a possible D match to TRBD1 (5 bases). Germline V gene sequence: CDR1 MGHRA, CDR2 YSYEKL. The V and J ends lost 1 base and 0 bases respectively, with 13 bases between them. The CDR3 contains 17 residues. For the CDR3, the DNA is TGCGCCAGCAGCCAAGGTAGTGGGACGTATAGCAATCAGCCCCAGCATTTT. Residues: CASSQGSGTYSNQPQHF.

CDR3 in amino acids: CASSQDLFQVSYGYTF. CDR3 nucleotide sequence: TGTGCCAGCAGCCAAGATCTATTTCAGGTTAGCTATGGCTACACCTTC. V is TRBV4-2 and J is TRBJ1-2; D is uncertain. CDR1 and CDR2 from the germline V gene are LGHNA and YNFKEQ. The CDR3 is 16 residues long. Trimming left V 0 bases short and J 4 bases short, with 15 bases between.

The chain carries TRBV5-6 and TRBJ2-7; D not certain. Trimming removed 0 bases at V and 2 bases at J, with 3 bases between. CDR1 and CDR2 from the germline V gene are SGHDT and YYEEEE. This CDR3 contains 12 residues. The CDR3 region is CASSLGTYEQYF. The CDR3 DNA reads TGTGCCAGCAGCTTGGGCACCTACGAGCAGTACTTC. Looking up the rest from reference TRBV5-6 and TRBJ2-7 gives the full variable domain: DAGVTQSPTHLIKTRGQQVTLRCSPKSGHDTVSWYQQALGQGPQFIFQYYEEEERQRGNFPDRFSGHQFPNYSSELNVNALLLGDSALYLCASSLGTYEQYFGPGTRLTVT.

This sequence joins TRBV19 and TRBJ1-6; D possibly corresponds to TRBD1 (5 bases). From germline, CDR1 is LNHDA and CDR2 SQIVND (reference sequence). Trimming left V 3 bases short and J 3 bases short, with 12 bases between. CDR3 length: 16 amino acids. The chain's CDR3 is CASSIGGRSYNSPLHF. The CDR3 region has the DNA TGTGCCAGTAGTATTGGGGGACGGAGCTATAATTCACCCCTCCACTTT. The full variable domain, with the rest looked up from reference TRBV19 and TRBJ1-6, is DGGITQSPKYLFRKEGQNVTLSCEQNLNHDAMYWYRQDPGQGLRLIYYSQIVNDFQKGDIAEGYSVSREKKESFPLTVTSAQKNPTAFYLCASSIGGRSYNSPLHFGNGTRLTVT.

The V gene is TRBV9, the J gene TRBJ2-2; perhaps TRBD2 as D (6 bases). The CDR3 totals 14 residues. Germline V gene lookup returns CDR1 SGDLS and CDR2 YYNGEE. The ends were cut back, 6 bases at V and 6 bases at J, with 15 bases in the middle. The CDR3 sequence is CASTAPGTPGELFF. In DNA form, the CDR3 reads TGTGCCAGCACCGCCCCCGGGACTCCCGGGGAGCTGTTTTTT.

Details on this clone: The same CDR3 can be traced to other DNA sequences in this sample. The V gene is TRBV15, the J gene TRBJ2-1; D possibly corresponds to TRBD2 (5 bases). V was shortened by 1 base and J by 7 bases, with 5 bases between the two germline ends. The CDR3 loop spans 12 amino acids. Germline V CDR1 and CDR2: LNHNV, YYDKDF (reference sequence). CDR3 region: CATSRGGNEQFF. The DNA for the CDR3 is TGTGCCACCAGCAGAGGAGGGAATGAGCAGTTCTTC.